These 23 T cell receptor beta chains were sequenced from one sample in a study of cytomegalovirus exposure and HLA in healthy donors. Researchers ran the PCR with 60 Vbeta and 13 Jbeta primers. Generated by immunoSEQ multiplex PCR, the TCRdb table keeps only in-frame clones and is missing some. The data show 150,000 to 200,000 clones, with roughly nine tenths seen just once and 0.2% to 0.3% held by the top ten. Sequencing was performed on PBMCs. The receptors stem from a girl less than two years old in good health and CMV-seronegative.

The rearrangement links TRBV4-2 to TRBJ2-1; 10 bases match TRBD2. CDR3 length: 17 amino acids. The V and J ends lost 2 bases and 4 bases, in that order; junction bases with no gene match: 8. The V gene's germline CDR1 is LGHNA and CDR2 YNFKEQ. CDR3 region: CASSQYIAGGNYNEQFF. DNA for the CDR3: TGTGCCAGCAGCCAATACATAGCGGGAGGAAATTACAATGAGCAGTTCTTC.

This clone occurred once. The gene calls are TRBV30 and TRBJ2-5; D might be TRBD2 (6 bases). Germline V gene data show CDR1 as GTSNPN and CDR2 as SVGIG (reference sequence). There are 14 residues in the CDR3. V was cut by 7 bases and J by 0 bases, with 15 bases left in between. CDR3 in amino acids: CALEPGGNQETQYF. For the CDR3, the DNA is TGTGCCTTGGAGCCCGGCGGGAACCAAGAGACCCAGTACTTC.

This chain connects TRBV7-9 to TRBJ2-7, with D maybe TRBD2 (5 bases). Germline CDR1 SEHNR, CDR2 FQNEAQ (reference sequence). CDR3 size: 14 residues. The germline V and J ends were trimmed by 4 bases and 3 bases, with 13 bases remaining between them. CDR3 DNA sequence: TGTGCCAGCAGCTCCCCGAGTCGGGGCTACGAGCAGTACTTC. This translates into CASSSPSRGYEQYF.

The chain employs TRBV19 and TRBJ1-2; 9 bases agree with TRBD1. V gave up 1 base and J gave up 6 bases; unmatched junction bases: 6. This CDR3 comprises 15 residues. Looked up from germline, CDR1 is LNHDA and CDR2 is SQIVND (reference sequence). The CDR3 loop reads CASSIGDRVLDGYTF. In nucleotides, the CDR3 is TGTGCCAGTAGTATAGGGGACAGGGTGTTGGATGGCTACACCTTC.

This chain joins TRBV5-1 and TRBJ2-7; D remains unclear. Trimming took 2 bases from V and 3 from J, leaving 15 bases between them. Germline V gene data show CDR1 as SGHRS and CDR2 as YFSETQ. CDR3 length: 15 amino acids. The CDR3 spells CASSFEPTGYYEQYF. DNA for the CDR3: TGCGCCAGCAGCTTTGAGCCCACCGGGTACTACGAGCAGTACTTC.

The chain employs TRBV2 and TRBJ1-1, with D hard to call. Germline lookup yields CDR1 SNHLY and CDR2 FYNNEI. The CDR3 runs to 13 residues. The V and J ends lost 4 bases and 6 bases respectively, with 12 bases between them. DNA for the CDR3: TGTGCCAGCAGTGTTCGGGGTATGGCTGAAGCTTTCTTT. Its translation is CASSVRGMAEAFF.

This chain uses TRBV5-8 with TRBJ2-7, with TRBD1 matching 9 bases. The CDR3 contains 15 residues. J was trimmed by 4 bases and V by 4 bases; bases with no gene match: 9. CDR1 is SGHTS, CDR2 YDEGEE, per germline. In DNA, the CDR3 is TGTGCCAGCAGCCCAGGGACAGGGAGTACGTACGAGCAGTACTTC. Its protein product is CASSPGTGSTYEQYF.

In nucleotides, the CDR3 is TGCGCCAGCAGCTTGGCGACAGACCAAGAGACCCAGTACTTC. Residues: CASSLATDQETQYF. The rearrangement uses TRBV5-1 and TRBJ2-5; a weak D match, TRBD1 (5 bases). This CDR3 contains 14 residues. V shed 0 bases and J shed 0 bases, with 6 bases lying between them. Germline V gives CDR1 SGHRS, CDR2 YFSETQ.

The chain carries TRBV4-2 and TRBJ2-3; 9 bases match TRBD2. The CDR3 contains 20 residues. CDR1 and CDR2 (germline): LGHNA, YNFKEQ. The V segment lost 0 bases and the J segment 3 bases; nucleotides outside the gene matches: 16. CDR3 DNA sequence: TGTGCCAGCAGCCAAGATCCCTCTAGCGGGGCCTGGCTCGGGACAGATACGCAGTATTTT. Its protein product is CASSQDPSSGAWLGTDTQYF.

V usage is TRBV4-2 and J usage is TRBJ2-5; 8 bases fit TRBD2. The CDR3 loop spans 17 amino acids. J gave up 2 bases and V 2 bases, and 10 bases lay outside the gene matches. Looked up from germline, CDR1 is LGHNA and CDR2 is YNFKEQ. CDR3 amino acids: CASSQRPGLGLQETQYF. The CDR3 DNA is TGTGCCAGCAGCCAAAGACCGGGACTAGGGTTACAAGAGACCCAGTACTTC.

The chain employs TRBV29-1 and TRBJ2-2; TRBD2 aligns across 9 bases. The V gene end was trimmed by 6 bases and the J gene end by 2 bases; junction bases not matched to a gene: 4. CDR1 and CDR2 (germline): SQVTM, ANQGSEA. This CDR3 is built from 14 residues. The CDR3 spells CSVASGVNTGELFF. The CDR3 DNA reads as TGCAGCGTAGCTAGCGGGGTCAACACCGGGGAGCTGTTTTTT.

This clone was counted a single time. V usage is TRBV30 and J usage is TRBJ2-3; TRBD2 matches at 7 bases. The V gene's germline CDR1 is GTSNPN and CDR2 SVGIG (reference sequence). J gave up 1 base and V 3 bases, and 7 bases lay outside the gene matches. The CDR3 consists of 15 residues. CDR3 sequence reads: CAWRLGLAGTDTQYF. The DNA of the CDR3 is TGTGCCTGGAGGCTGGGGCTAGCGGGCACAGATACGCAGTATTTT.

This chain uses TRBV4-1 with TRBJ1-6; the match to TRBD1 covers 7 bases. The CDR3 totals 17 residues. The junction had 5 bases not matched to a gene; V was cut back by 2 bases and J by 1 base. Germline V gives CDR1 MGHRA, CDR2 YSYEKL. CDR3 protein: CASSQKEDRSYNSPLHF. The CDR3 DNA reads as TGCGCCAGCAGCCAAAAAGAGGACAGGTCCTATAATTCACCCCTCCACTTT.

V is TRBV29-1 and J is TRBJ2-2, with TRBD2 matching 8 bases. Germline assignment: CDR1 SQVTM and CDR2 ANQGSEA. The CDR3 runs 14 residues. After removal of 4 bases from V and 0 bases from J, the junction contained 1 base not matched to a gene. The CDR3 spells CSVGGGTNTGELFF. The CDR3 DNA sequence: TGCAGCGTTGGCGGGGGGACGAACACCGGGGAGCTGTTTTTT.

This chain joins TRBV6-1 and TRBJ2-5; D unclear. Near its end, the DNA agrees better with TRBJ2-7, so the J call may be wrong. The CDR3 length is 13 residues. Per the germline V gene, CDR1 is MNHNS and CDR2 is SASEGT. The CDR3 DNA is TGTGCCAGCGGTGCTTTTCTAAACTACGAGCAGTACTTC. Its protein is CASGAFLNYEQYF.

J is TRBJ2-6 and V is TRBV5-1; perhaps TRBD1 as D (6 bases). This CDR3 comprises 18 residues. Per the germline V gene, CDR1 is SGHRS and CDR2 is YFSETQ. Trimming removed 1 base from V and 0 bases from J, with 14 bases in between. The chain's CDR3 is CASSLYFGQSSGANVLTF. The CDR3 nucleotides read TGCGCCAGCAGCTTGTATTTCGGACAGAGCTCTGGGGCCAACGTCCTGACTTTC.

The rearrangement joins TRBV2 to TRBJ2-7; 8 positions match TRBD1. V was clipped by 7 bases and J by 4 bases; unmatched bases: 6. Germline CDR1 SNHLY, CDR2 FYNNEI. CDR3 length: 13 amino acids. The chain's CDR3 is CASTFRGPYEQYF. The CDR3 DNA reads TGTGCCAGCACCTTCAGGGGGCCTTACGAGCAGTACTTC.

The J gene is TRBJ2-7, the V gene TRBV6-1, with D tentatively TRBD1 (6 bases). V was clipped by 5 bases and J by 1 base, with 12 bases between them. CDR3 length: 14 amino acids. CDR1 and CDR2 (germline): MNHNS, SASEGT. CDR3 nucleotide sequence: TGTGCCAGCAGTCCCTACAGGGCGTCCTACGAGCAGTACTTC. Protein product: CASSPYRASYEQYF.

This clone was seen once. The chain has TRBV7-6 and TRBJ2-3; D might be TRBD2 (6 bases). Germline CDR1 SGHVS, CDR2 FNYEAQ. V lost 7 bases, J lost 1 base, and 15 bases lay in between. CDR3 length equals 15 residues. CDR3 sequence reads: CASTIGWGGTDTQYF. The CDR3 DNA sequence: TGTGCCAGCACCATAGGGTGGGGGGGCACAGATACGCAGTATTTT. The whole variable domain, filled in from reference TRBV7-6 and TRBJ2-3, reads GAGVSQSPRYKVTKRGQDVALRCDPISGHVSLYWYRQALGQGPEFLTYFNYEAQQDKSGLPNDRFSAERPEGSISTLTIQRTEQRDSAMYRCASTIGWGGTDTQYFGPGTRLTVL.

The chain employs TRBV6-5 and TRBJ1-1; TRBD1 matches 10 bases. The CDR3 sequence is 14 residues long. V was clipped by 2 bases and J by 11 bases; unmatched bases: 8. Per germline, CDR1 MNHEY and CDR2 SVGAGI. The CDR3, as DNA: TGTGCCAGCAGTTACGAGGGACAGGGGTGGAAGGCTTTCTTT. Its translation is CASSYEGQGWKAFF.

The chain links TRBV5-6 to TRBJ2-7; 7 bases match TRBD2. The CDR3 loop spans 13 amino acids. The ends lost 3 bases at V and 3 bases at J; junction bases unmatched: 3. Germline V gene data show CDR1 as SGHDT and CDR2 as YYEEEE. CDR3 residues: CASSYGTIYEQYF. The CDR3 DNA reads TGTGCCAGCAGCTACGGGACTATCTACGAGCAGTACTTC.

The genes are TRBV6-1 and TRBJ2-2; D not resolved. Germline lookup yields CDR1 MNHNS and CDR2 SASEGT. The CDR3 has 13 residues. V was trimmed by 5 bases and J by 7 bases, leaving 11 bases between them. CDR3 in amino acids: CASSSKVNGELFF. The CDR3 DNA sequence: TGTGCCAGCAGTTCTAAAGTAAACGGGGAGCTGTTTTTT.

The rearrangement joins TRBV6-6 to TRBJ2-3; no clear D. Germline-derived CDR1 and CDR2 are MNHNY and SVGAGI (reference sequence). This CDR3 has 12 amino acids. With 5 bases removed from V and 3 bases from J, the gap between germline ends came to 6 bases. The CDR3 sequence: CASSPNTDTQYF. CDR3 DNA sequence: TGTGCCAGCAGTCCCAATACAGATACGCAGTATTTT.